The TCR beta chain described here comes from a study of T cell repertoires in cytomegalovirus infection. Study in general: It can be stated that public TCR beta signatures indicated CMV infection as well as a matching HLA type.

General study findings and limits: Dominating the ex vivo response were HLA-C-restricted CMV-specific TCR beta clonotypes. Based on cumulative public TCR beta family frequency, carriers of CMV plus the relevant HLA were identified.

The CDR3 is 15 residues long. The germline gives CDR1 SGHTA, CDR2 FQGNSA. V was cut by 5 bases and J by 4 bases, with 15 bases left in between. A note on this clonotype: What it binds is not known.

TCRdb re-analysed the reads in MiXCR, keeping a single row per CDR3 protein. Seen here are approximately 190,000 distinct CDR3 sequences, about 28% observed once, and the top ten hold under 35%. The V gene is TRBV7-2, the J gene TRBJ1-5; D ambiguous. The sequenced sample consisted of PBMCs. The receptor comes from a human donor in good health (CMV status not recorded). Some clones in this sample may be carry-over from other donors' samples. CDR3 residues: CASSTIGGSNQPQHF. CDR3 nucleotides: TGTGCCAGCAGCACAATAGGCGGATCAAATCAGCCCCAGCATTTT.